Sequencing of this T cell receptor (beta chain) was carried out in a study of cytomegalovirus exposure and HLA in healthy donors. Germline V gives CDR1 LNHDA, CDR2 SQIVND (reference sequence). The CDR3 contains 13 residues. Trimming left V 4 bases short and J 3 bases short, with 10 bases between. The PCR made use of 60 Vbeta and 13 Jbeta primers. Measured with immunoSEQ multiplex PCR; TCRdb has only the in-frame clones, and not every one. This table holds 150,000 or so clones, 70% to 80% found once. The receptor was isolated from a man aged 30 to 39 in good health and CMV-seropositive. V is TRBV19 and J is TRBJ2-7; weak D call: TRBD1 (5 bases). The sequenced sample was PBMCs. The CDR3 spells CASSRGNNYEQYF. DNA for the CDR3: TGTGCCAGTAGTAGGGGCAACAACTACGAGCAGTACTTC.